This T cell receptor (beta chain) was captured in a study of T cell responses to AZD1222 COVID-19 vaccine. Across the study: Investigators merged groups given second doses at roughly 4 or roughly 12 weeks.

The CDR3 is 17 amino acids. The germline V and J ends were trimmed by 3 bases and 0 bases, with 16 bases remaining between them. Looked up from germline, CDR1 is SGHRS and CDR2 is YFSETQ. Some clones are missing from TCRdb's copy, which holds only in-frame ones; the method was immunoSEQ multiplex PCR. The sample holds 90,000 to 150,000 clones, 80% to 90% seen once. About this clone: Its specificity is not known.

Study findings and constraints: Clonal diversity may have been underestimated, and the donors were mostly white British, with more females than males. Vaccine-related CD4 TCRs covered spike, predominating at 160-218 and 743-854. Regions left unmutated in variants are reportedly the target of nearly half of spike-specific TCRs.

The sequence was collected from an adult in good health. This chain links TRBV5-1 with TRBJ2-1; D call uncertain. This sample comprised peripheral blood, obtained on day 0 of AZD1222 vaccination. CDR3 amino acids: CASSSNSAGGSYNEQFF. The CDR3 DNA is TGCGCCAGCAGCTCAAACTCAGCAGGCGGCTCCTACAATGAGCAGTTCTTC.